The 5 T cell receptor beta chains below come from one sample, sequenced in a study of chemoradiotherapy in HPV16-positive cancers. TCRdb's table, derived via immunoSEQ multiplex PCR, lists solely in-frame clones and lacks some. The table includes over 20,000 clones, about 90% detected once. The sequences come from blood, collected from a patient who underwent chemoradiotherapy. The origin of the receptors is a human donor with HPV-associated anogenital cancer.

The chain recombines TRBV11-2 with TRBJ2-2; 11 positions match TRBD1. Losses at the gene ends were 6 bases for V and 4 bases for J; bases not matched to a gene: 4. This CDR3 region has 15 residues. CDR1 and CDR2 from the germline V gene are SGHAT and FQNNGV. CDR3 in amino acids: CASSSGTGGTGELFF. CDR3 nucleotides: TGTGCCAGCAGTTCCGGGACAGGGGGCACCGGGGAGCTGTTTTTT.

The J gene is TRBJ1-5, the V gene TRBV7-2; D might be TRBD1 (6 bases). Trimming pared 1 base from V and 7 bases from J, leaving 14 bases between. The CDR3 covers 15 residues. Germline V gene lookup returns CDR1 SGHTA and CDR2 FQGNSA. The CDR3 sequence: CASSLVQGVRQPQHF. CDR3 nucleotide sequence: TGTGCCAGCAGCTTAGTACAGGGTGTACGACAGCCCCAGCATTTT.

The J gene is TRBJ1-5, the V gene TRBV7-6, with TRBD1 matching over 9 bases. Looked up from germline, CDR1 is SGHVS and CDR2 is FNYEAQ. This CDR3 comprises 15 residues. V gave up 5 bases and J gave up 4 bases; unmatched junction bases: 6. In nucleotides, the CDR3 is TGTGCCAGCAGCGTCTCCGGGACAGGGAATCAGCCCCAGCATTTT. This codes for CASSVSGTGNQPQHF.

This clone was recorded once. V usage is TRBV5-4 and J usage is TRBJ2-1, with D possibly being TRBD1 (6 bases). The germline V and J ends were trimmed by 0 bases and 5 bases, with 9 bases remaining between them. The CDR3 is 14 amino acids. Germline assignment: CDR1 SGHNT and CDR2 YYREEE (reference sequence). The CDR3 bases are TGTGCCAGCAGCTTGGACAGGGTAAACAATGAGCAGTTCTTC. Its translation: CASSLDRVNNEQFF. The whole variable domain, filled in from reference TRBV5-4 and TRBJ2-1, reads ETGVTQSPTHLIKTRGQQVTLRCSSQSGHNTVSWYQQALGQGPQFIFQYYREEENGRGNFPPRFSGLQFPNYSSELNVNALELDDSALYLCASSLDRVNNEQFFGPGTRLTVL.

The CDR3 spells CASSMGVGTNTEAFF. CDR3 DNA sequence: TGTGCCAGTAGTATGGGGGTGGGAACGAACACTGAAGCTTTCTTT. The chain couples TRBV19 to TRBJ1-1; D is perhaps TRBD1 (5 bases). This CDR3 spans 15 amino acids. Germline V gene sequence: CDR1 LNHDA, CDR2 SQIVND (reference sequence). Between the trimmed V and J ends, which lost 3 bases and 1 base, there was a span of 12 bases.